The 28 T cell receptor beta chains given below trace back to one sample, sequenced in a study of T cell responses to AZD1222 COVID-19 vaccine. Generated by immunoSEQ multiplex PCR, the TCRdb table keeps only in-frame clones and is missing some. The data contain 130,000 to 150,000 clones, just over 90% of them singletons. Specimen: peripheral blood, collected on day 0 of AZD1222 vaccination. The source of these receptors is an adult in good health.

This chain connects TRBV19 to TRBJ1-5; D gene ambiguous. V was shortened by 4 bases and J by 1 base, with 11 bases between the two germline ends. Germline lookup yields CDR1 LNHDA and CDR2 SQIVND (reference sequence). This CDR3 is 15 amino acids long. As DNA, the CDR3 is TGTGCCAGTAGTAGCATCCCCGGGAGCAATCAGCCCCAGCATTTT. Amino acids: CASSSIPGSNQPQHF.

The chain uses TRBV7-9 and TRBJ2-1; D gene unclear. The V gene's germline CDR1 is SEHNR and CDR2 FQNEAQ (reference sequence). The CDR3 loop spans 10 amino acids. V was cut by 6 bases and J by 6 bases, with 3 bases left in between. The CDR3 here is CASRSNEQFF. Written as DNA, the CDR3 is TGTGCCAGCAGATCCAATGAGCAGTTCTTC.

This clone was recorded once. The chain employs TRBV24-1 and TRBJ2-3; no reliable D call. Germline V gene data show CDR1 as KGHDR and CDR2 as SFDVKD. The CDR3 is 14 residues long. Trimming took 4 bases from V and 6 from J, leaving 13 bases between them. This CDR3 reads CATSDGGPDDTQYF. CDR3 bases: TGTGCCACCAGTGACGGCGGTCCGGACGATACGCAGTATTTT.

This clone was recorded once. This chain joins TRBV7-9 and TRBJ1-1; D is undetermined. This CDR3 region has 14 residues. Trimming took 1 base from V and 3 from J, leaving 9 bases between them. Germline loops: CDR1 SEHNR, CDR2 FQNEAQ (reference sequence). For the CDR3, the DNA is TGTGCCAGCAGCTTAGAACGGAGTGACACTGAAGCTTTCTTT. Translating it yields CASSLERSDTEAFF.

This sequence joins TRBV29-1 and TRBJ1-1; the D gene is possibly TRBD1 (6 bases). The germline CDR1 and CDR2 sequences are SQVTM and ANQGSEA. Trimming took 6 bases from V and 4 from J, leaving 12 bases between them. The CDR3 length is 12 residues. CDR3 sequence: CSVDTGSTEAFF. In DNA form, the CDR3 reads TGCAGCGTGGATACAGGGTCCACTGAAGCTTTCTTT.

CDR3 in amino acids: CASSLGQGVRGETQYF. The CDR3 bases are TGTGCCAGCAGCCTGGGACAGGGTGTCAGGGGGGAGACCCAGTACTTC. This chain connects TRBV7-3 to TRBJ2-5; 9 bases match TRBD1. The germline V gene has CDR1 SGHTA and CDR2 FQGTGA. The CDR3 has 16 residues. With 5 bases clipped from V and 5 bases from J, the junction kept 12 bases outside the gene matches.

This clone has a single count. The gene calls are TRBV6-5 and TRBJ1-1, with a possible D match to TRBD1 (6 bases). CDR1 and CDR2 from the germline V gene are MNHEY and SVGAGI. V was clipped by 5 bases and J by 5 bases, with 15 bases between them. The CDR3 length is 14 residues. The CDR3 nucleotides read TGTGCCAGCAGTAACGACAGGCGGTGGACTGAAGCTTTCTTT. As protein: CASSNDRRWTEAFF.

The rearrangement uses TRBV6-2 or TRBV6-3 and TRBJ1-2; D gene unclear. The CDR3 has 14 amino acids. The V end lost 6 bases, the J end lost 3 bases, and 14 bases lay between the germline ends. Germline V gene sequence: CDR1 MNHEY, CDR2 SVGEGT. CDR3 nucleotides: TGTGCCAGCAGCTCCCACTCAGAATACTATGGCTACACCTTC. As protein: CASSSHSEYYGYTF.

V usage is TRBV11-2 and J usage is TRBJ2-5, with D perhaps matching TRBD1 (5 bases). CDR3 length: 17 amino acids. Germline CDR1 reads SGHAT; CDR2 reads FQNNGV. V was shortened by 1 base and J by 9 bases, with 24 bases between the two germline ends. The CDR3 sequence: CASSLGWVGRDKVAQYF. The CDR3 bases are TGTGCCAGCAGCTTAGGATGGGTGGGCAGGGATAAGGTGGCCCAGTACTTC.

The CDR3 region is CASSVGSSYNSPLHF. The DNA for the CDR3 is TGTGCCAGCAGCGTAGGCAGCTCCTATAATTCACCCCTCCACTTT. The chain employs TRBV9 and TRBJ1-6; D is unclear. The CDR3 length is 15 residues. Germline values: CDR1 SGDLS, CDR2 YYNGEE. The germline V and J ends were trimmed by 0 bases and 0 bases, with 4 bases remaining between them.

The rearrangement links TRBV7-8 to TRBJ1-5; D is undetermined. V dropped 5 bases and J dropped 4 bases, with 18 bases sitting between them. Per the germline V gene, CDR1 is SGHVS and CDR2 is FQNEAQ. The length of the CDR3 is 16 residues. The CDR3 reads CASSVARVGRNQPQHF. CDR3 coding DNA: TGTGCCAGCAGCGTTGCTCGCGTGGGCCGTAATCAGCCCCAGCATTTT. The full variable domain, with the rest looked up from reference TRBV7-8 and TRBJ1-5, is GAGVSQSPRYKVAKRGQDVALRCDPISGHVSLFWYQQALGQGPEFLTYFQNEAQLDKSGLPSDRFFAERPEGSVSTLKIQRTQQEDSAVYLCASSVARVGRNQPQHFGDGTRLSIL.

This clone was counted once. The V gene is TRBV12-3 or TRBV12-4, the J gene TRBJ1-1; D may be TRBD1 (5 bases). V was clipped by 7 bases and J by 5 bases, with 11 bases between them. This CDR3 is 12 amino acids long. CDR3 nucleotide sequence: TGTGCCAGCACCCTGGGGGGAACTGAAGCTTTCTTT. The encoded protein is CASTLGGTEAFF.

The chain uses TRBV7-2 and TRBJ1-5, with 8 nucleotides matching TRBD1. CDR1 and CDR2 (germline): SGHTA, FQGNSA. CDR3 length equals 15 residues. Germline trimming cut 5 bases from V and 6 bases from J; bases unmatched to any gene: 9. DNA for the CDR3: TGTGCCAGCAGCCGCGACAGGGGTCCAGGTCAGCCCCAGCATTTT. Translation: CASSRDRGPGQPQHF.

This clone was picked up one time. The V call is TRBV7-2, the J call TRBJ2-7, with 15 bases lining up with TRBD2. The CDR3 extends over 18 amino acids. V gave up 1 base and J gave up 2 bases; unmatched junction bases: 6. Germline V CDR1 and CDR2: SGHTA, FQGNSA. In DNA, the CDR3 is TGTGCCAGCAGCTTAGGGACTAGCGGGAGGGGCCCCACCTACGAGCAGTACTTC. Its translation: CASSLGTSGRGPTYEQYF.

The chain employs TRBV30 and TRBJ2-7; D unresolved. Deletions cut 0 bases from V and 3 bases from J, with 6 bases between. Germline CDR1 reads GTSNPN; CDR2 reads SVGIG (reference sequence). The CDR3 has 12 residues. The CDR3 loop reads CAWSVSNYEQYF. DNA of the CDR3: TGTGCCTGGAGTGTGAGCAACTACGAGCAGTACTTC.

The gene calls are TRBV27 and TRBJ1-2, with 7 bases fitting TRBD1. Trimming took 2 bases from V and 6 from J; bases not matched to a gene: 9. The CDR3 extends over 15 amino acids. Germline-derived CDR1 and CDR2 are MNHEY and SMNVEV (reference sequence). The CDR3 DNA follows: TGTGCCAGCAGTTTAAACAGGGGTGGAAGGAATGGCTACACCTTC. Translated, it gives CASSLNRGGRNGYTF.

This clone was counted only a few times. This chain uses TRBV11-2 with TRBJ1-1; D is ambiguous. Germline V gene sequence: CDR1 SGHAT, CDR2 FQNNGV. The V and J ends lost 6 bases and 1 base respectively, with 15 bases between them. The CDR3 is 15 residues long. The CDR3 here is CASRTSYAGNTEAFF. As DNA, the CDR3 is TGTGCCAGCAGAACGTCTTACGCAGGGAACACTGAAGCTTTCTTT.

The rearrangement links TRBV30 to TRBJ1-5; D ambiguous. Germline CDR1 reads GTSNPN; CDR2 reads SVGIG (reference sequence). Trimming cost V 1 base and J 0 bases, with 4 bases left between them. This CDR3 is built from 13 residues. CDR3 coding DNA: TGTGCCTGGAGTGAGTTTAGCAATCAGCCCCAGCATTTT. This encodes CAWSEFSNQPQHF.

This chain uses TRBV19 with TRBJ2-7, with 7 bases aligning to TRBD1. The V gene end was trimmed by 8 bases and the J gene end by 4 bases; junction bases not matched to a gene: 5. The germline V gene has CDR1 LNHDA and CDR2 SQIVND (reference sequence). This CDR3 is 12 amino acids long. The CDR3 spells CASAQGMYEQYF. In nucleotides, the CDR3 is TGTGCCAGTGCACAGGGGATGTACGAGCAGTACTTC.

This chain joins TRBV7-9 and TRBJ2-1; 13 bases map to TRBD2. The CDR3 covers 18 residues. Germline assignment: CDR1 SEHNR and CDR2 FQNEAQ (reference sequence). V lost 4 bases to trimming and J lost 8 bases; unmatched junction nucleotides: 14. CDR3 protein: CASSSMIKPGLAGYEQFF. DNA of the CDR3: TGTGCCAGCAGCTCAATGATTAAGCCGGGACTAGCGGGATATGAGCAGTTCTTC.

The chain joins TRBV6-5 to TRBJ1-1, with D perhaps TRBD1 (6 bases). Per the germline V gene, CDR1 is MNHEY and CDR2 is SVGAGI. This CDR3 contains 11 residues. V lost 8 bases, J lost 7 bases, and 11 bases lay in between. CDR3 in DNA: TGTGCCAGCGCGCAACAGGGTGAAGCTTTCTTT. Its protein is CASAQQGEAFF.

The V gene is TRBV24-1, the J gene TRBJ2-1, with TRBD2 identical over 8 bases. This CDR3 has 16 residues. Germline V CDR1 and CDR2: KGHDR, SFDVKD. V lost 3 bases to trimming and J lost 2 bases; unmatched junction nucleotides: 5. The CDR3 DNA reads as TGTGCCACCAGTGATGCCACTAGCGGCCCCTACAATGAGCAGTTCTTC. This translates into CATSDATSGPYNEQFF.

The chain carries TRBV15 and TRBJ1-5; D gene uncertain. Germline CDR1 reads LNHNV; CDR2 reads YYDKDF (reference sequence). The length of the CDR3 is 16 residues. The V end was cut by 0 bases, the J end by 3 bases, with 12 bases between. The CDR3 protein is CATSRDLAGNNQPQHF. In DNA, the CDR3 is TGTGCCACCAGCAGAGATTTAGCGGGGAACAATCAGCCCCAGCATTTT.

The chain uses TRBV3-1 (or the pseudogene TRBV3-2) and TRBJ2-7, with D uncertain. This CDR3 spans 15 amino acids. Per the germline V gene, CDR1 is LGHDT and CDR2 is YNNKEL (reference sequence). V shed 0 bases and J shed 2 bases, with 11 bases lying between them. The CDR3 loop reads CASSQDPGGTYEQYF. In DNA form, the CDR3 reads TGTGCCAGCAGCCAAGATCCGGGCGGAACCTACGAGCAGTACTTC.

A single count supports this clone. V usage is TRBV2 and J usage is TRBJ1-1; a possible D gene is TRBD1 (5 bases). Germline V lookup: CDR1 SNHLY, CDR2 FYNNEI. V was pared by 6 bases and J by 1 base, with 12 bases between. The CDR3 contains 14 residues. CDR3 nucleotide sequence: TGTGCCAGCAGCTTTGGGACGGCGAACACTGAAGCTTTCTTT. This gives the protein CASSFGTANTEAFF.

Only a few counts were recorded for this clone. The chain recombines TRBV4-1 with TRBJ1-4, with D possibly being TRBD1 (5 bases). Germline CDR1 reads MGHRA; CDR2 reads YSYEKL. CDR3 size: 13 residues. V was cut by 4 bases and J by 8 bases, with 11 bases left in between. The CDR3, as DNA: TGCGCCAGCAGCCCACCAGGGCGAGAAAAACTGTTTTTT. Its protein is CASSPPGREKLFF.

The rearrangement links TRBV4-2 to TRBJ1-1; D might be TRBD1 (5 bases). Looked up from germline, CDR1 is LGHNA and CDR2 is YNFKEQ. Trimming left V 7 bases short and J 1 base short, with 10 bases between. CDR3 size: 13 residues. CDR3 nucleotides: TGTGCCAGCAAGATCGGGGGGAACACTGAAGCTTTCTTT. It is translated as CASKIGGNTEAFF.

This sequence joins TRBV18 and TRBJ1-2; no clear D gene. With 1 base removed from V and 4 bases from J, the gap between germline ends came to 16 bases. Germline lookup yields CDR1 KGHSH and CDR2 LQKENI. The CDR3 is 16 residues long. The CDR3 DNA follows: TGTGCCAGCTCACCACTTCCAGCTTCTCTTGGCTATGGCTACACCTTC. It translates to CASSPLPASLGYGYTF.